Sequencing of this TCR beta chain was carried out in a study of OX40 agonist ivuxolimab in advanced cancers. For the wider study: Ivuxolimab, which targeted the costimulatory receptor OX40 (CD134), was an agonistic, fully human IgG2 monoclonal antibody. Of the roughly 52 dose-escalation patients, hepatocellular carcinoma was present in approximately 20, melanoma in roughly 15, renal cell carcinoma in 9 and head and neck cancer in 9. Intravenous ivuxolimab was administered to patients every 2 weeks at six dose levels: 0.01, 0.1, 0.3, 1.5, 3 and 10 mg/kg. Patients were allowed to have had prior anti-PD-1, anti-PD-L1 or anti-CTLA-4 therapy, and 30% to 50% of the dose-escalation patients had previously received checkpoint inhibitors. The paper describes the monotherapy dose-escalation part (N of about 55 patients) of the phase I trial of ivuxolimab. Peripheral TCRbeta sequencing aimed to test whether ivuxolimab altered TCR sequence diversity and caused clonal T-cell expansion. Partial responses occurred in three dose-escalation patients, of whom one had hepatocellular carcinoma and two had cutaneous melanoma. A male proportion of almost 85% and a mean age of about 60 years, ranging from about 20 to 79, were recorded for the dose-escalation cohort.

The paper's findings and limits, for the study overall: At doses of 0.1 to 3.0 mg/kg, clonal expansion of both CD4+ and CD8+ T cells in blood was seen between baseline and week 6. Low levels of normalized T-cell clonal expansion were also seen in some patients who did not respond. Antigen specificity was not determined for the clonally expanded peripheral T cells. On average, CD8+ T cells showed more expanded clones than CD4+ T cells after ivuxolimab. Partial responders in the 0.1-3.0 mg/kg groups had among the lowest normalized peripheral clonal expansion, especially among CD8+ T cells.

For CDR1 and CDR2, the germline V gene lists SGHVS and FNYEAQ. V loses 0 bases, J loses 4 bases, and the germline ends lie 19 bases apart. Reading from cysteine to phenylalanine, the CDR3 counts 17 amino acids. Only CDR3 DNA remains: 51 bases, in frame from the first base. On this clone itself: Its antigen is still unknown. No base quality values were provided; no much bigger clone lies one nucleotide off.

For sequencing of the TCRbeta CDR3 region, genomic DNA was extracted from the sorted cells. TCRbeta CDR3 regions were sequenced using the immunoSEQ Assay. TCRdb took over this immuneACCESS table, retaining in-frame rearrangements with V and J assigned. Such tables are incomplete; in checked studies, under half of the missing clones stem from an unresolved V gene, and the remainder is unexplained. The table for this sample lists approximately 86,000 clones; approximately 90% of them were counted only once. The top ten clonotypes cover less than 0.35% of the sample. Patients with a history of autoimmune disease or receiving systemic immunosuppression were excluded from the trial. Peripheral blood for TCR sequencing was drawn from every dose cohort at baseline, at cycle 4 day 1 and at cycle 7 day 1. The samples were taken from a phase I, first-in-human, multicenter, open-label dose-escalation trial of ivuxolimab. The trial enrolled adults with locally advanced or metastatic head and neck squamous cell, hepatocellular, melanoma or renal cell carcinoma. Before TCR sequencing, CD4+ T cells and CD8+ T cells from peripheral blood were sorted into separate populations.

The rearrangement joined TRBV7-6 to TRBJ2-7, with a weak D call of TRBD1 (6 bases match). Here the sequenced sample was CD4+ or CD8+ T cells sorted from blood, taken in a trial of the OX40 agonist ivuxolimab. The clonotype originates from an adult with an advanced solid tumor such as melanoma, head and neck, liver or kidney cancer. CDR3 protein: CASSLAAPVQGRYEQYF. The base sequence is TGTGCCAGCAGCTTAGCGGCCCCCGTACAGGGAAGATACGAGCAGTACTTC.